This is a list of T cell receptor beta chains from one sample in a study of CD8+ T cells in alopecia areata. Sequenced by immunoSEQ multiplex PCR; TCRdb stores in-frame clones only, minus some. The repertoire has 200,000 to 250,000 clones, 64% of them found once; the top ten carry more than 3.5%. Material: CD4+ T cells sorted from blood, obtained at week 4, from a patient treated with tofacitinib. The receptors derive from a human donor with alopecia areata. Both conserved end residues are part of each CDR3. A D gene is named only where the DNA matches it firmly. Rows give clone size only sometimes, using once, few, many, or a class for an expanded clone.

V: TRBV2; size: .; D: TRBD2; J: TRBJ2-7; CDR3: CASRNSGGASYEQYF; DNA: TGTGCCAGCAGAAATAGCGGGGGGGCCTCCTACGAGCAGTACTTC
V: TRBV29-1; size: .; D: .; J: TRBJ1-1; CDR3: CSVNIGLNTEAFF; DNA: TGCAGCGTTAACATCGGCCTGAACACTGAAGCTTTCTTT
V: TRBV4-1; size: .; D: .; J: TRBJ2-7; CDR3: CASSLGRRIYEQYF; DNA: TGCGCCAGCAGCTTAGGGAGGCGGATCTACGAGCAGTACTTC
V: TRBV7-2; size: .; D: TRBD2; J: TRBJ2-5; CDR3: CASSQDPGGGETQYF; DNA: TGTGCCAGCAGCCAAGATCCCGGGGGAGGGGAGACCCAGTACTTC
V: TRBV5-6; size: .; D: .; J: TRBJ2-5; CDR3: CASSFSGQETQYF; DNA: TGTGCCAGCAGCTTTAGCGGCCAAGAGACCCAGTACTTC
V: TRBV5-1; size: .; D: .; J: TRBJ2-5; CDR3: CASSWGQRDEAQYF; DNA: TGCGCCAGCAGCTGGGGACAGCGGGACGAGGCCCAGTACTTC
V: TRBV29-1; size: .; D: .; J: TRBJ1-1; CDR3: CSVPGLQLNTEAFF; DNA: TGCAGCGTCCCGGGACTCCAGTTGAACACTGAAGCTTTCTTT
V: TRBV28; size: .; D: .; J: TRBJ2-7; CDR3: CASRGPIYEQYF; DNA: TGTGCCAGCAGGGGACCCATCTACGAGCAGTACTTC
V: TRBV29-1; size: few; D: .; J: TRBJ1-2; CDR3: CSAYLNYGYTF; DNA: TGCAGCGCTTATCTTAACTATGGCTACACCTTC
V: TRBV18; size: .; D: .; J: TRBJ2-1; CDR3: CASFRGAGDEQFF; DNA: TGTGCCAGCTTTCGAGGGGCTGGAGATGAGCAGTTCTTC